This T cell receptor beta chain was sequenced for a study of shared clonotypes between healthy human individuals. Study-level information: Each donor contributed plates that comprised three CD4 naive, three CD4 memory, two CD8 naive and one CD8 memory.

Details on this clone: Its antigen is not identified. Other DNA variants within this sample encode the same CDR3.

Libraries were prepared by immunoSEQ multiplex PCR; TCRdb keeps only in-frame clonotypes and omits some of them. The table has more than 1,200,000 clones, 98% seen once. This CDR3 is 12 amino acids long. The V and J ends lost 4 bases and 7 bases, in that order; junction bases with no gene match: 2. Germline-derived CDR1 and CDR2 are SGHRS and YFSETQ. Study results and caveats: Generation probabilities of non-shared clonotypes were lower (relative to those shared by all four donors). Approximately 4.9% of naive CD4 clonotypes were shared across four donors.

Sequenced input: naive CD4+ T cells sorted from blood. Subset reported: CD45RA+ positively selected. The clonotype comes from a man younger than 45 in good health. This sequence joins TRBV5-1 and TRBJ2-7, with TRBD2 matching over 10 bases. CDR3: CASSLAGDEQYF. In DNA form, the CDR3 reads TGCGCCAGCAGCCTAGCGGGAGATGAGCAGTACTTC.